The clone carrying this T cell receptor (beta chain) has a handful of counts. This sample is drawn from a study of T-cell reconstitution after alpha-beta-depleted transplantation in children. Unique molecular identifiers were incorporated during preparation of the TCRbeta library. MiXCR, applied by TCRdb to the PCR reads, yields one record per CDR3 protein. The data contain hundreds of thousands of distinct CDR3 sequences, 10% to 13% of them singletons. Deletions cut 2 bases from V and 2 bases from J, with 12 bases between. The V gene's germline CDR1 is SGHTA and CDR2 FQGNSA. The CDR3 loop spans 16 amino acids.

The TCR was taken from a human donor who donated a stem cell graft to a child with acute myeloid leukemia. The genes are TRBV7-2 and TRBJ2-2, with D possibly matching TRBD1 (6 bases). The sample here was PBMCs from the stem cell graft donor, taken from the stem cell graft. Here the CDR3 DNA reads TGTGCCAGCAGCTTACTGGGGACACCCAACACCGGGGAGCTGTTTTTT. Protein sequence: CASSLLGTPNTGELFF. Combining the CDR3 with reference TRBV7-2 and TRBJ2-2 gives the whole variable domain GAGVSQSPSNKVTEKGKDVELRCDPISGHTALYWYRQSLGQGLEFLIYFQGNSAPDKSGLPSDRFSAERTGGSVSTLTIQRTQQEDSAVYLCASSLLGTPNTGELFFGEGSRLTVL.